The 29 T cell receptor beta chains below come from one sample, sequenced in a study of T cell repertoires in cytomegalovirus infection. TCRdb called the reads again in MiXCR, with one record for every CDR3 protein. The sample holds about 71,000 distinct CDR3 sequences, 20% to 25% seen once. These receptors lack a known antigen. Specimen: CD8+ T cells from cultured PBMCs, collected from culture after CMV antigen stimulation. Receptors were obtained from a human donor in good health (CMV status not recorded). Some clones in this sample may be carry-over from other donors' samples.

The chain links TRBV4-1 to TRBJ2-3; D gene uncertain. Germline CDR1 reads MGHRA; CDR2 reads YSYEKL. V was shortened by 0 bases and J by 3 bases, with 10 bases between the two germline ends. This CDR3 is built from 15 residues. The CDR3 DNA reads as TGCGCCAGCAGCCAAGAAAGGGCAGGAACAGATACGCAGTATTTT. This sequence encodes CASSQERAGTDTQYF.

A few counts support this clonotype. The chain combines TRBV7-9 with TRBJ2-7, with D perhaps matching TRBD2 (6 bases). The length of the CDR3 is 14 residues. Germline-derived CDR1 and CDR2 are SEHNR and FQNEAQ (reference sequence). Trimming left V 5 bases short and J 0 bases short, with 11 bases between. CDR3 amino acids: CASSRRDRSYEQYF. The CDR3 DNA follows: TGTGCCAGCAGCCGGAGGGACCGCTCCTACGAGCAGTACTTC. The full variable domain, with the rest looked up from reference TRBV7-9 and TRBJ2-7, is DTGVSQNPRHKITKRGQNVTFRCDPISEHNRLYWYRQTLGQGPEFLTYFQNEAQLEKSRLLSDRFSAERPKGSFSTLEIQRTEQGDSAMYLCASSRRDRSYEQYFGPGTRLTVT.

The chain joins TRBV7-2 to TRBJ2-5; D may be TRBD2 (7 bases). V shed 2 bases and J shed 3 bases, with 13 bases lying between them. The CDR3 is 15 amino acids. Per germline, CDR1 SGHTA and CDR2 FQGNSA. The CDR3 region has the DNA TGTGCCAGCAGCTTAAGGGGGGGAATTAAAGAGACCCAGTACTTC. It is translated as CASSLRGGIKETQYF.

This clonotype was found many times. The J gene is TRBJ1-1, the V gene TRBV7-2, with D possibly matching TRBD1 (5 bases). This CDR3 contains 14 residues. Trimming shortened V by 2 bases and J by 4 bases, and 11 bases separated the two germline ends. Germline values: CDR1 SGHTA, CDR2 FQGNSA. The chain's CDR3 is CASSLLAGTTEAFF. CDR3 bases: TGTGCCAGCAGCTTATTGGCAGGGACCACTGAAGCTTTCTTT.

Ten or more counts support this clonotype. This chain connects TRBV4-1 to TRBJ2-5; D perhaps matches TRBD2 (7 bases). Germline CDR1 MGHRA, CDR2 YSYEKL. V lost 0 bases and J 2 bases, leaving 13 bases between the germline ends. The CDR3 runs 16 residues. CDR3 nucleotides: TGCGCCAGCAGCCAAGAAAACGGGGGGCTTCAAGAGACCCAGTACTTC. Protein: CASSQENGGLQETQYF.

The chain employs TRBV27 and TRBJ1-6; unclear D gene. V lost 6 bases, J lost 11 bases, and 11 bases lay in between. This CDR3 contains 12 residues. Germline assignment: CDR1 MNHEY and CDR2 SMNVEV (reference sequence). Here the CDR3 DNA reads TGTGCCAGCAGCCGTACAGCTGCACCCCTCCACTTT. It specifies CASSRTAAPLHF.

This clonotype showed up just a few times. J is TRBJ1-1 and V is TRBV7-6; 7 bases fit TRBD1. V gave up 3 bases and J gave up 6 bases; unmatched junction bases: 10. This CDR3 has 15 residues. Germline V gene lookup returns CDR1 SGHVS and CDR2 FNYEAQ. DNA of the CDR3: TGTGCCAGCAGCTTCTCTACAGGGGAATTACCTGAAGCTTTCTTT. Translation: CASSFSTGELPEAFF.

A few counts support this clonotype. V is TRBV6-2 or TRBV6-3 and J is TRBJ1-1, with D maybe TRBD1 (6 bases). The germline V gene encodes CDR1 MNHEY and CDR2 SVGEGT. The CDR3 is made up of 15 amino acids. The V end was cut by 4 bases, the J end by 3 bases, with 15 bases between. The CDR3 protein is CASSSPGGGYTEAFF. The CDR3 DNA follows: TGTGCCAGCAGTTCCCCTGGGGGGGGCTACACTGAAGCTTTCTTT.

V and J are TRBV2 and TRBJ2-7; D is undetermined. The V and J ends lost 1 base and 1 base respectively, with 14 bases between them. The CDR3 loop spans 16 amino acids. Germline V lookup: CDR1 SNHLY, CDR2 FYNNEI. Written as DNA, the CDR3 is TGTGCCAGCAGTGAAGGAGAAACAATGCGATCCTACGAGCAGTACTTC. Its protein product is CASSEGETMRSYEQYF.

The chain is built from TRBV7-6 and TRBJ2-1; the match to TRBD2 covers 8 bases. The ends lost 4 bases at V and 3 bases at J; junction bases unmatched: 2. Germline V gives CDR1 SGHVS, CDR2 FNYEAQ. CDR3 length equals 14 residues. The CDR3 region is CASSSAGGYNEQFF. In DNA form, the CDR3 reads TGTGCCAGCAGCTCTGCGGGGGGCTACAATGAGCAGTTCTTC.

This clonotype turned up a few times. The chain uses TRBV15 and TRBJ2-3; tentatively, D is TRBD2 (5 bases). This CDR3 has 14 residues. Germline loops: CDR1 LNHNV, CDR2 YYDKDF (reference sequence). V lost 3 bases to trimming and J lost 4 bases, with 11 bases between them. The CDR3 sequence is CATSRRNGADTQYF. The DNA for the CDR3 is TGTGCCACCAGCAGGCGAAACGGGGCAGATACGCAGTATTTT.

The genes are TRBV7-6 and TRBJ2-3, with 7 bases lining up with TRBD1. Looked up from germline, CDR1 is SGHVS and CDR2 is FNYEAQ. Germline trimming cut 4 bases from V and 0 bases from J; bases unmatched to any gene: 10. CDR3 length: 17 residues. CDR3 in DNA: TGTGCCAGCAGCTCCCTCTCCGACAGGGATAGCACAGATACGCAGTATTTT. Translating it yields CASSSLSDRDSTDTQYF.

The chain recombines TRBV7-2 with TRBJ1-1; D gene ambiguous. Germline CDR1 is SGHTA and CDR2 is FQGNSA. V lost 0 bases to trimming and J lost 6 bases, with 11 bases between them. The CDR3 loop spans 14 amino acids. The DNA of the CDR3 is TGTGCCAGCAGCTTAGCGTTGTTAAGGGCTGAAGCTTTCTTT. Translating it yields CASSLALLRAEAFF.

The chain carries TRBV6-6 and TRBJ2-1, with TRBD2 as a possible D gene (6 bases). V lost 0 bases to trimming and J lost 2 bases, with 14 bases between them. The CDR3 loop spans 17 amino acids. Germline V gives CDR1 MNHNY, CDR2 SVGAGI (reference sequence). The CDR3 nucleotides read TGTGCCAGCAGTTACTCGACTGGCGGGGAACCCTACAATGAGCAGTTCTTC. Translated, it gives CASSYSTGGEPYNEQFF.

The chain recombines TRBV7-2 with TRBJ2-7; 9 bases agree with TRBD1. The CDR3 contains 15 residues. Germline V lookup: CDR1 SGHTA, CDR2 FQGNSA. The J segment lost 2 bases and the V segment lost 4 bases, leaving 6 bases of the junction unmatched. CDR3 region: CASSYWTGATYEQYF. In DNA, the CDR3 is TGTGCCAGCAGCTATTGGACAGGGGCGACCTACGAGCAGTACTTC.

V usage is TRBV7-8 and J usage is TRBJ1-5; 7 positions agree with TRBD1. This CDR3 region has 15 residues. J gave up 3 bases and V 2 bases, and 4 bases lay outside the gene matches. Germline V gene data show CDR1 as SGHVS and CDR2 as FQNEAQ. CDR3 nucleotides: TGTGCCAGCAGCTTAAGGACAGGAGTCAATCAGCCCCAGCATTTT. Translating it yields CASSLRTGVNQPQHF.

The chain is built from TRBV4-3 and TRBJ2-3, with TRBD1 matching 11 bases. In germline, CDR1 is LGHNA, CDR2 YSLEER. The CDR3 consists of 15 residues. V shed 4 bases and J 6 bases; nucleotides not matched to a gene: 6. CDR3 protein: CASSPRDRGADTQYF. DNA for the CDR3: TGCGCCAGCAGCCCCCGGGACAGGGGGGCCGATACGCAGTATTTT.

V and J are TRBV6-5 and TRBJ2-1; 7 nucleotides align to TRBD1. Trimming removed 8 bases from V and 7 bases from J; junction bases left unmatched: 8. Germline CDR1 MNHEY, CDR2 SVGAGI. CDR3 length: 13 amino acids. CDR3 in DNA: TGTGCCAGCTGGGCAGGGGGTGGGAATGAGCAGTTCTTC. Protein: CASWAGGGNEQFF.

This rearrangement joins TRBV12-3 or TRBV12-4 to TRBJ2-1; maybe TRBD2 (7 bases). V gave up 7 bases and J gave up 8 bases, with 18 bases separating them. The CDR3 is 14 residues long. The CDR3 sequence: CASTPGPGGHEQFF. The DNA of the CDR3 is TGTGCCAGCACCCCGGGACCGGGGGGCCATGAGCAGTTCTTC.

The chain links TRBV7-2 to TRBJ2-1, with TRBD2 identical over 16 bases. Germline CDR1 SGHTA, CDR2 FQGNSA. V shed 0 bases, J shed 3 bases, and the junction held 2 bases outside the gene matches. The CDR3 is 18 amino acids. The CDR3 sequence is CASSLAGLAGGLYNEQFF. The CDR3 bases are TGTGCCAGCAGCTTAGCGGGACTAGCGGGGGGGCTCTACAATGAGCAGTTCTTC.

This clonotype came up many times. The CDR3 sequence: CASSLTWGRFNIQYF. The CDR3 DNA reads as TGTGCCAGCAGCTTAACGTGGGGCCGTTTCAACATTCAGTACTTC. The rearrangement links TRBV7-2 to TRBJ2-4, with a possible D match to TRBD1 (5 bases). Germline V gene lookup returns CDR1 SGHTA and CDR2 FQGNSA. The germline V and J ends were trimmed by 2 bases and 7 bases, with 15 bases remaining between them. This CDR3 comprises 15 residues.

The rearrangement joins TRBV12-3 or TRBV12-4 to TRBJ1-1; TRBD1 is a possible D gene (5 bases). The CDR3 has 13 residues. Trimming removed 6 bases at V and 10 bases at J, with 18 bases between. The CDR3 is CASSPHGGEAAFF. CDR3 in DNA: TGTGCCAGCAGCCCCCATGGAGGGGAGGCAGCTTTCTTT.

This clonotype showed up just a few times. The rearrangement links TRBV7-3 to TRBJ1-1, with D unresolved. Trimming shortened V by 4 bases and J by 3 bases, and 15 bases separated the two germline ends. The length of the CDR3 is 15 residues. Germline CDR1 reads SGHTA; CDR2 reads FQGTGA. As DNA, the CDR3 is TGTGCCAGCAGCTCAGAGGGTGGCCTGGACACTGAAGCTTTCTTT. It translates to CASSSEGGLDTEAFF.

In this sample, this clonotype turned up a few times. The CDR3 DNA reads as TGTGCCAGCAGCTTATCTAGCGGGGGGTCCTCCTACAATGAGCAGTTCTTC. Its protein is CASSLSSGGSSYNEQFF. This chain uses TRBV7-2 with TRBJ2-1, with TRBD2 matching 11 bases. Germline V CDR1 and CDR2: SGHTA, FQGNSA. V was pared by 2 bases and J by 0 bases, with 3 bases of the junction left unmatched. This CDR3 is 17 amino acids long.

The V and J genes are TRBV12-3 or TRBV12-4 and TRBJ1-1; D gene unclear. CDR3 length equals 14 residues. Trimming stripped 5 bases from V and 5 bases from J, with 15 bases between. The CDR3 DNA is TGTGCCAGCAGTCTCCTCGGGGTGGGAACTGAAGCTTTCTTT. It is translated as CASSLLGVGTEAFF.

The V call is TRBV6-1, the J call TRBJ1-2; maybe TRBD1 (6 bases). Trimming cost V 6 bases and J 4 bases, with 15 bases left between them. Germline V gene data show CDR1 as MNHNS and CDR2 as SASEGT. This CDR3 is built from 14 residues. The CDR3, as DNA: TGTGCCAGCAGGGGTGACAGGACCATCTATGGCTACACCTTC. Protein product: CASRGDRTIYGYTF.

This chain links TRBV12-3 or TRBV12-4 with TRBJ1-5; D is ambiguous. The CDR3 runs to 14 residues. The V end was cut by 3 bases, the J end by 3 bases, with 9 bases between. CDR3 residues: CASSLWQDNQPQHF. CDR3 DNA sequence: TGTGCCAGCAGTTTGTGGCAGGACAATCAGCCCCAGCATTTT.

The rearrangement uses TRBV27 and TRBJ1-4; D gene ambiguous. This CDR3 is built from 14 residues. Germline-derived CDR1 and CDR2 are MNHEY and SMNVEV (reference sequence). V was trimmed by 5 bases and J by 8 bases, leaving 15 bases between them. The CDR3 is CASSPTRLGEKLFF. The CDR3 DNA reads as TGTGCCAGCAGTCCTACGAGACTAGGAGAAAAACTGTTTTTT. Full variable domain (missing parts from reference TRBV27 and TRBJ1-4): EAQVTQNPRYLITVTGKKLTVTCSQNMNHEYMSWYRQDPGLGLRQIYYSMNVEVTDKGDVPEGYKVSRKEKRNFPLILESPSPNQTSLYFCASSPTRLGEKLFFGSGTQLSVL.

The CDR3 DNA reads TGTGCCAGCTCACCACAAAGTCTAGCGGGCGGGTACGAGCAGTACTTC. It is translated as CASSPQSLAGGYEQYF. This sequence joins TRBV18 and TRBJ2-7; 8 positions match TRBD2. Germline CDR1 reads KGHSH; CDR2 reads LQKENI. V lost 1 base to trimming and J lost 4 bases; unmatched junction nucleotides: 9. The CDR3 runs 16 residues. Combining the CDR3 with reference TRBV18 and TRBJ2-7 gives the whole variable domain NAGVMQNPRHLVRRRGQEARLRCSPMKGHSHVYWYRQLPEEGLKFMVYLQKENIIDESGMPKERFSAEFPKEGPSILRIQQVVRGDSAAYFCASSPQSLAGGYEQYFGPGTRLTVT.